This T cell receptor beta chain was captured by sequencing in a study of T-cell memory formation after mild COVID-19. Overall study findings and caveats: Clones contracting day 15 to 85 were balanced CD4/CD8; later expanders leaned CD4+.

TCRdb processed the 5' RACE reads anew with MiXCR; each CDR3 protein has one entry. Of 30,000 to 35,000 distinct CDR3 sequences in the sample, 7.7% are singletons; the top ten hold 25% to 30%. This clonotype ranks as medium-sized. The antigen remains unidentified. Trimming took 5 bases from V and 0 from J, leaving 19 bases between them. This CDR3 region has 17 residues. Germline CDR1 SGHTA, CDR2 FQGNSA. Input material: PBMCs or a T cell subset sorted from them (not recorded which). The gene calls are TRBV7-2 and TRBJ2-5; tentatively, D is TRBD2 (7 bases). The receptor comes from a young man who had mild COVID-19 (a few samples of this study predate the infection). Cell type and time point are not known. The CDR3 nucleotides are TGTGCCAGCAGCCCGCGCGGGGGAGGGGGGTACCAAGAGACCCAGTACTTC. This sequence encodes CASSPRGGGGYQETQYF. Combining the CDR3 with reference TRBV7-2 and TRBJ2-5 gives the whole variable domain GAGVSQSPSNKVTEKGKDVELRCDPISGHTALYWYRQSLGQGLEFLIYFQGNSAPDKSGLPSDRFSAERTGGSVSTLTIQRTQQEDSAVYLCASSPRGGGGYQETQYFGPGTRLLVL.